The rows below give T cell receptor beta chains drawn from one sample of a study of CD8 T cells in ankylosing spondylitis. TCRdb re-analysed the 5' RACE reads in MiXCR, keeping a single row per CDR3 protein. The repertoire holds some 120,000 distinct CDR3 sequences, with roughly 13% as singletons. Sequenced material: blood, either unsorted or a sorted T cell fraction (not recorded which). These receptors all stem from a female donor with ankylosing spondylitis or in good health (not recorded which). Each CDR3 is given with its conserved first and last residue. Fields, in order: D gene, J gene, V gene, clone size, CDR3 protein, CDR3 DNA. The D gene is left open where the match is weak. For some rows the clone size is stated as once, few or many, or as a class when expanded; others skip it.

- TRBJ2-7 TRBV5-1 - CASSFQGPPYEQYF TGCGCCAGCAGCTTTCAGGGTCCGCCCTACGAGCAGTACTTC
TRBD2 TRBJ2-3 TRBV11-2 many CASSLGTRGLAGADTQYF TGTGCCAGCAGCTTAGGAACCAGGGGACTAGCGGGAGCAGATACGCAGTATTTT
TRBD1 TRBJ2-1 TRBV12-3/TRBV12-4 - CANSFGQGRRSYNEQFF TGTGCCAACAGTTTTGGACAGGGCCGGCGGAGCTACAATGAGCAGTTCTTC
TRBD1 TRBJ2-6 TRBV6-1 - CAGRNRGPGANVLTF TGTGCCGGCAGGAACAGGGGGCCTGGGGCCAACGTCCTGACTTTC
- TRBJ1-1 TRBV7-3 few CASSPPGHMNTEAFF TGTGCCAGCAGCCCCCCGGGACATATGAACACTGAAGCTTTCTTT
- TRBJ2-6 TRBV20-1 - CSARLGTPSSGANVLTF TGCAGTGCTAGACTAGGGACGCCGAGCTCTGGGGCCAACGTCCTGACTTTC
- TRBJ2-3 TRBV12-3/TRBV12-4 few CASSLVPHTDTQYF TGTGCCAGCAGTTTAGTCCCCCACACAGATACGCAGTATTTT
TRBD1 TRBJ1-2 TRBV6-1 - CASRDPQGNYGYTF TGTGCCAGCAGGGACCCACAGGGGAACTATGGCTACACCTTC
- TRBJ2-1 TRBV28 many CASSSQGGRSYNEQFF TGTGCCAGCAGTTCCCAAGGGGGGCGTTCCTACAATGAGCAGTTCTTC
- TRBJ1-4 TRBV29-1 few CSVCGTNEKLFF TGCAGCGTTTGCGGGACTAATGAAAAACTGTTTTTT
- TRBJ2-1 TRBV18 few CASSPQSDNEQFF TGTGCCAGCTCACCCCAATCGGACAATGAGCAGTTCTTC
- TRBJ2-1 TRBV7-8 - CASSLEWIASYNEQFF TGTGCCAGCAGCTTAGAATGGATTGCCTCCTACAATGAGCAGTTCTTC
- TRBJ1-4 TRBV6-1 many CASSLRVADEKLFF TGTGCCAGCAGCCTACGGGTAGCCGATGAAAAACTGTTTTTT
- TRBJ1-1 TRBV6-5 - CASSYGGANTEAFF TGTGCCAGCAGTTACGGGGGGGCGAACACTGAAGCTTTCTTT
- TRBJ2-7 TRBV24-1 many CATSDARESSYEQYF TGTGCCACCAGTGATGCGAGGGAGAGCTCCTACGAGCAGTACTTC
- TRBJ2-7 TRBV29-1 few CSVSDGRGGQYF TGCAGCGTGAGCGACGGGAGAGGAGGGCAGTACTTC
- TRBJ2-1 TRBV7-3 - CASSALRGAEYNEQFF TGTGCCAGCAGCGCCCTTAGGGGGGCGGAGTACAATGAGCAGTTCTTC
- TRBJ1-6 TRBV15 many CATSRDRGNSPLHF TGTGCCACCAGCAGAGACAGGGGTAATTCACCCCTCCACTTT
- TRBJ2-7 TRBV25-1 few CASRCPTGPFRYEQYF TGTGCCAGCAGATGTCCGACAGGACCCTTTCGTTACGAGCAGTACTTC
TRBD2 TRBJ2-1 TRBV20-1 many CSARDTGGPGDEQFF TGCAGTGCTAGAGATACGGGAGGGCCGGGAGATGAGCAGTTCTTC
- TRBJ1-1 TRBV14 - CASSRTRPGRTEAFF TGTGCCAGCAGCCGAACCAGACCGGGACGCACTGAAGCTTTCTTT
TRBD1 TRBJ1-4 TRBV6-1 few CASSHQTGGADEKLFF TGTGCCAGCAGCCACCAGACAGGGGGCGCAGATGAAAAACTGTTTTTT
TRBD2 TRBJ2-5 TRBV7-9 - CASSLFPSGRTKETQYF TGTGCCAGCAGCTTGTTCCCTAGCGGGCGAACGAAAGAGACCCAGTACTTC
- TRBJ1-5 TRBV2 once CASSVQQGQPQHF TGTGCCAGCAGCGTACAACAGGGTCAGCCCCAGCATTTT
- TRBJ2-1 TRBV6-4 - CASSDGLVKFF TGTGCCAGCAGTGACGGCCTAGTAAAGTTCTTC
- TRBJ2-3 TRBV5-4 - CAPTRWGSTDTQYF TGTGCCCCTACCCGGTGGGGAAGCACAGATACGCAGTATTTT
- TRBJ1-1 TRBV5-1 many CASSLETFF TGCGCCAGCAGCTTGGAGACTTTCTTT
- TRBJ2-5 TRBV5-1 few CASSLAGTVGTQYF TGCGCCAGCAGCTTGGCAGGGACGGTTGGGACCCAGTACTTC
- TRBJ2-6 TRBV7-7 once CASSLGGTGANVLTF TGTGCTAGCAGCCTAGGGGGGACGGGGGCCAACGTCCTGACTTTC
- TRBJ1-1 TRBV5-1 many CASSPDPNTEAFF TGCGCCAGCAGCCCCGATCCGAACACTGAAGCTTTCTTT
- TRBJ1-1 TRBV6-5 many CASSSRVGEAFF TGTGCCAGCAGTTCCAGGGTAGGGGAAGCTTTCTTT
TRBD1 TRBJ2-5 TRBV7-9 few CASSPGDRAEGETQYF TGTGCCAGCAGCCCAGGGGACAGGGCGGAAGGAGAGACCCAGTACTTC
TRBD2 TRBJ2-4 TRBV3-1 few CASSQGISGGTLAKNIQYF TGTGCCAGCAGCCAAGGGATTAGCGGGGGCACCCTAGCCAAAAACATTCAGTACTTC
TRBD1 TRBJ2-6 TRBV20-1 - CSARDQTGMLTGANVLTF TGCAGTGCTAGAGATCAGACAGGGATGCTCACTGGGGCCAACGTCCTGACTTTC
- TRBJ1-5 TRBV12-3/TRBV12-4 many CASSLTALGNQPQHF TGTGCCAGCAGTTTAACCGCGTTAGGCAATCAGCCCCAGCATTTT
- TRBJ1-1 TRBV29-1 - CSVETRDGDTEAFF TGCAGCGTTGAAACCCGGGACGGGGACACTGAAGCTTTCTTT
TRBD1 TRBJ1-1 TRBV20-1 - CSARGVDRGTAFF TGCAGTGCTAGAGGGGTGGACAGGGGAACGGCTTTCTTT
- TRBJ2-1 TRBV7-3 - CASSLTSHPSSYNEQFF TGTGCCAGCAGCTTAACTTCACACCCGAGCTCCTACAATGAGCAGTTCTTC
- TRBJ1-2 TRBV12-3/TRBV12-4 few CASNWGGPVYGYTF TGTGCCAGCAACTGGGGAGGTCCCGTTTATGGCTACACCTTC
- TRBJ1-1 TRBV29-1 - CSVIGRRAEAFF TGCAGCGTTATAGGCCGAAGGGCTGAAGCTTTCTTT
TRBD2 TRBJ2-5 TRBV20-1 many CSASLWSGGETQYF TGCAGTGCTTCCCTCTGGAGCGGGGGGGAGACCCAGTACTTC
TRBD2 TRBJ2-5 TRBV20-1 - CSAVPLAGAGETQYF TGCAGTGCTGTCCCACTAGCGGGAGCAGGCGAGACCCAGTACTTC
TRBD2 TRBJ2-1 TRBV5-5 - CASSLSGITYNEQFF TGTGCCAGCAGCTTAAGCGGGATCACCTACAATGAGCAGTTCTTC
- TRBJ1-5 TRBV27 - CASSLWGGRSQHF TGTGCCAGCAGTTTATGGGGGGGTAGGTCCCAGCATTTT
- TRBJ2-7 TRBV28 many CASSSLPKQGSTGYEQYF TGTGCCAGCAGTTCGCTACCTAAACAGGGCTCCACGGGCTACGAGCAGTACTTC